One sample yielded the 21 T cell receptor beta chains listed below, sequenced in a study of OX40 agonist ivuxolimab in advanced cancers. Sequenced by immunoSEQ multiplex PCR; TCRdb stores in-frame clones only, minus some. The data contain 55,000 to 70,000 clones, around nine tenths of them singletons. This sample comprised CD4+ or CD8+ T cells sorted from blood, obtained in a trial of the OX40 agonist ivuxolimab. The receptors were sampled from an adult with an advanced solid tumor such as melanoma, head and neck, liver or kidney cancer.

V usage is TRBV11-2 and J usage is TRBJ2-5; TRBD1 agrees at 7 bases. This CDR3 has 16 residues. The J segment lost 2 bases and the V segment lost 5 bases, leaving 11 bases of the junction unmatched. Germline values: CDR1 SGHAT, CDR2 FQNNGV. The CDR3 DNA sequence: TGTGCCAGCAGCGTTAGACCGGGACAGTCACAAGAGACCCAGTACTTC. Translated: CASSVRPGQSQETQYF.

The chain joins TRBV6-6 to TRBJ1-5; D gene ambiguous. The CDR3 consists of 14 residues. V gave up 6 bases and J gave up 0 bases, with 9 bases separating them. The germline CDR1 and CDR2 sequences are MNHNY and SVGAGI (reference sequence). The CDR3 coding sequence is TGTGCCAGCAGCTGGGGTGATAGCAATCAGCCCCAGCATTTT. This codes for CASSWGDSNQPQHF.

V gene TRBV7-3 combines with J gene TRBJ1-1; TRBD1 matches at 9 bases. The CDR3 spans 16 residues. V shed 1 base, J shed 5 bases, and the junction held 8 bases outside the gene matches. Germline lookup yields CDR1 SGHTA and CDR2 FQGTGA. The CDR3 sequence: CASSLMPGQGGTEAFF. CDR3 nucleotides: TGTGCCAGCAGCTTAATGCCGGGACAGGGCGGAACTGAAGCTTTCTTT.

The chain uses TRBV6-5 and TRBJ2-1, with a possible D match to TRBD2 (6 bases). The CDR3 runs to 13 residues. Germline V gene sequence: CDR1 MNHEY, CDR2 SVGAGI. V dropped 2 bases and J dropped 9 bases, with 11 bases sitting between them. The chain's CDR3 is CASSYLGGAEQFF. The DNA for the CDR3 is TGTGCCAGCAGTTACCTAGGAGGGGCTGAGCAGTTCTTC.

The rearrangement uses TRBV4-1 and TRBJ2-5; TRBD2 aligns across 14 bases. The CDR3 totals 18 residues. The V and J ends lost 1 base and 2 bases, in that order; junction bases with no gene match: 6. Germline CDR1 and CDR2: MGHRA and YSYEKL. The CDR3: CASSQGLAGGPGQETQYF. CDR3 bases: TGCGCCAGCAGCCAAGGACTAGCGGGGGGGCCCGGGCAAGAGACCCAGTACTTC.

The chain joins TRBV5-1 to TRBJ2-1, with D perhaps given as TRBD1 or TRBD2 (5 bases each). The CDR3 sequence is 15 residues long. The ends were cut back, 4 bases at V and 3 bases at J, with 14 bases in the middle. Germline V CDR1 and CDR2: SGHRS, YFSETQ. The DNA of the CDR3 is TGCGCCAGCAGCACGGGACGGGGCTACTACAATGAGCAGTTCTTC. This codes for CASSTGRGYYNEQFF.

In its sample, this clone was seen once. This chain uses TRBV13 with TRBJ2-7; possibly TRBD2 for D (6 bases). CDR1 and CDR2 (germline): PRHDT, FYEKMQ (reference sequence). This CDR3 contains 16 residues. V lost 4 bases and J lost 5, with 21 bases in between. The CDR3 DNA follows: TGTGCCAGCAGCTCCCCTACCGGGAGAGTACCTCACGAGCAGTACTTC. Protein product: CASSSPTGRVPHEQYF.

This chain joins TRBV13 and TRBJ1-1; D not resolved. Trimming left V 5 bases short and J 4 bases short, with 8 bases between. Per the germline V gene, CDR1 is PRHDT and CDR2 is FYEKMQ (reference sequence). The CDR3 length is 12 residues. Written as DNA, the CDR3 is TGTGCCAGCAGCCTATCGGTCACTGAAGCTTTCTTT. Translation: CASSLSVTEAFF. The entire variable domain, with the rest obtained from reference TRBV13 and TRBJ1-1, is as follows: AAGVIQSPRHLIKEKRETATLKCYPIPRHDTVYWYQQGPGQDPQFLISFYEKMQSDKGSIPDRFSAQQFSDYHSELNMSSLELGDSALYFCASSLSVTEAFFGQGTRLTVV.

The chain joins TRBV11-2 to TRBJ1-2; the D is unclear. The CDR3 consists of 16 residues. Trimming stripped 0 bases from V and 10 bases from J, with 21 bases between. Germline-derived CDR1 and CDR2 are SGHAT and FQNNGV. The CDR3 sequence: CASSLDADVLRLHYTF. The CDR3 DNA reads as TGTGCCAGCAGCTTAGACGCTGACGTTCTTAGGTTGCACTACACCTTC.

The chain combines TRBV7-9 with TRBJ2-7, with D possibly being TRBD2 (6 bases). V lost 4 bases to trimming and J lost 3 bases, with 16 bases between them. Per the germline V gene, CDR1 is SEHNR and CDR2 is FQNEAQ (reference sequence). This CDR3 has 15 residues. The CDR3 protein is CASSSPHAGIYEQYF. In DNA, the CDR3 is TGTGCCAGCAGCTCCCCACATGCGGGGATCTACGAGCAGTACTTC. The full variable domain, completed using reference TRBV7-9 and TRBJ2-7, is DTGVSQNPRHKITKRGQNVTFRCDPISEHNRLYWYRQTLGQGPEFLTYFQNEAQLEKSRLLSDRFSAERPKGSFSTLEIQRTEQGDSAMYLCASSSPHAGIYEQYFGPGTRLTVT.

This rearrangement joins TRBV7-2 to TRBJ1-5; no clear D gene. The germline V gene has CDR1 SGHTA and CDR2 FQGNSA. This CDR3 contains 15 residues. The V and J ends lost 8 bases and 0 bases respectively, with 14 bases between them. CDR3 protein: CASHSGINSNQPQHF. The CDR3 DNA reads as TGTGCCAGCCACTCGGGGATAAATAGCAATCAGCCCCAGCATTTT.

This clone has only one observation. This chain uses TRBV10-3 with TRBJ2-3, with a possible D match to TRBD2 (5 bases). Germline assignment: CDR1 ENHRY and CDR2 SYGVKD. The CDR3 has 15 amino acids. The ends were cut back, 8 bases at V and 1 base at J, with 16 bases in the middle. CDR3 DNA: TGTGCCATCCGTGGCGGCTTGGAGGGCACAGATACGCAGTATTTT. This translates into CAIRGGLEGTDTQYF.

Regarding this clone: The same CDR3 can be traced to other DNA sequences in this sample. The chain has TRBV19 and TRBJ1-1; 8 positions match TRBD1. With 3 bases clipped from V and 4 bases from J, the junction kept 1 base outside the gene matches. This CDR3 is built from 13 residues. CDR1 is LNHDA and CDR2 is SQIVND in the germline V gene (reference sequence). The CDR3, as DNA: TGTGCCAGTAGTATCACAGGGGGCACTGAAGCTTTCTTT. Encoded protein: CASSITGGTEAFF.

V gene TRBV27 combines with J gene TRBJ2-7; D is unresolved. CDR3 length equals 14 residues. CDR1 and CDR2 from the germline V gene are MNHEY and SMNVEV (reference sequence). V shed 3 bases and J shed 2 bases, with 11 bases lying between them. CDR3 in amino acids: CASSLVLTPYEQYF. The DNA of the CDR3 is TGTGCCAGCAGTTTGGTCTTAACCCCCTACGAGCAGTACTTC.

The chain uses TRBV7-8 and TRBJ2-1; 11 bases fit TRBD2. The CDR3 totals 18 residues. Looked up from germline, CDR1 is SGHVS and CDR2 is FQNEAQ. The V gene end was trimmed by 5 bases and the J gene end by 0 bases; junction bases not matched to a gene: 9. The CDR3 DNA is TGTGCCAGCAGCCCAGATCTAGCGGGGGGCCTCTCCTACAATGAGCAGTTCTTC. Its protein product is CASSPDLAGGLSYNEQFF.

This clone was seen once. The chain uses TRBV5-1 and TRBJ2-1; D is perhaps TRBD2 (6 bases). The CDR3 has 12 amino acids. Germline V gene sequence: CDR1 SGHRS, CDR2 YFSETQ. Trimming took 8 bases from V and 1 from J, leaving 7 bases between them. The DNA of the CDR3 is TGCGCCAGTGGGGGGTCCTACAATGAGCAGTTCTTC. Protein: CASGGSYNEQFF. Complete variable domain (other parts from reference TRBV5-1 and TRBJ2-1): KAGVTQTPRYLIKTRGQQVTLSCSPISGHRSVSWYQQTPGQGLQFLFEYFSETQRNKGNFPGRFSGRQFSNSRSEMNVSTLELGDSALYLCASGGSYNEQFFGPGTRLTVL.

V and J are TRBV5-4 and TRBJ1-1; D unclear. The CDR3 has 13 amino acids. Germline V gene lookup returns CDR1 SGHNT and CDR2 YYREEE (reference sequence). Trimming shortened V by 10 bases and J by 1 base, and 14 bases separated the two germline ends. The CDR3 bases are TGTGCCGGCGGGTTGGGAGAGAACACTGAAGCTTTCTTT. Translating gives CAGGLGENTEAFF.

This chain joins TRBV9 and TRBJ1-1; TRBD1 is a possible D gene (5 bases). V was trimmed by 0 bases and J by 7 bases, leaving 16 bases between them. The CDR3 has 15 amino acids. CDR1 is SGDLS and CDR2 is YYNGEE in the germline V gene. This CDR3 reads CASSVAGGATFEAFF. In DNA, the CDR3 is TGTGCCAGCAGCGTAGCGGGGGGTGCAACCTTTGAAGCTTTCTTT.

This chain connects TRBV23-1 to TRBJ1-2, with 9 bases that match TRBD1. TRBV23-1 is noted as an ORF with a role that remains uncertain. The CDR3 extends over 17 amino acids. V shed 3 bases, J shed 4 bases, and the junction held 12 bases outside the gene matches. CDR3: CASSHPRQGVRCYGYTF. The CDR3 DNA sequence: TGCGCCAGCAGTCATCCCCGACAGGGGGTCCGTTGCTATGGCTACACCTTC.

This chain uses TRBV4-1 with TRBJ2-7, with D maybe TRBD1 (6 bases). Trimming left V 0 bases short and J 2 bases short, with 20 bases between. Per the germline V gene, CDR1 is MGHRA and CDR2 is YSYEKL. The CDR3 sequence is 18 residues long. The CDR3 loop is CASSQDYWGHSTTYEQYF. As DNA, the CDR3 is TGCGCCAGCAGCCAAGATTATTGGGGACACAGCACCACCTACGAGCAGTACTTC.

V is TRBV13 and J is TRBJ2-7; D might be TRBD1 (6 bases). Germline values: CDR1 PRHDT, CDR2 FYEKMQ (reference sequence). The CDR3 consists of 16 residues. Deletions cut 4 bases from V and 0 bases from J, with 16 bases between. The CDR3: CASSSRYRDTSYEQYF. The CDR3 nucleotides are TGTGCCAGCAGCTCCCGATACCGGGACACCTCCTACGAGCAGTACTTC.